The 19 T cell receptor beta chains below all came from one sample that was sequenced in a study of cytomegalovirus exposure and HLA in healthy donors. With 60 Vbeta and 13 Jbeta primers, the PCR was carried out. Method: immunoSEQ multiplex PCR; TCRdb's copy keeps in-frame clones and lacks some. The sample lists roughly 180,000 clones, more than 60% occurring once. The sequenced sample was PBMCs. Source of these receptors: a woman aged 40 to 50 in good health and CMV-seropositive.

The rearrangement joins TRBV14 to TRBJ1-2; possibly TRBD1 for D (5 bases). Deletions cut 0 bases from V and 5 bases from J, with 7 bases between. This CDR3 has 13 residues. Looked up from germline, CDR1 is SGHDN and CDR2 is FVKESK. The CDR3 loop reads CASSQDGGYGYTF. Here the CDR3 DNA reads TGTGCCAGCAGCCAAGATGGGGGGTATGGCTACACCTTC.

The V call is TRBV19, the J call TRBJ1-5; the match to TRBD1 covers 10 bases. Per the germline V gene, CDR1 is LNHDA and CDR2 is SQIVND (reference sequence). The CDR3 totals 15 residues. V trimming: 5 bases; J trimming: 4 bases; junction bases outside the gene matches: 5. CDR3 nucleotide sequence: TGTGCCAGTAGTTGGGGACAGGGGATTAATCAGCCCCAGCATTTT. Its translation: CASSWGQGINQPQHF.

V and J are TRBV28 and TRBJ2-7; a weak D match, TRBD1 (6 bases). V was pared by 2 bases and J by 6 bases, with 14 bases between. This CDR3 comprises 14 residues. The germline CDR1 and CDR2 sequences are MDHEN and SYDVKM. The CDR3 sequence: CASSLSTGLREQYF. The CDR3 nucleotides read TGTGCCAGCAGTTTAAGCACAGGGCTCCGCGAGCAGTACTTC.

In this sample, this clone turned up a few times. V is TRBV7-8 and J is TRBJ2-1; the match to TRBD2 covers 11 bases. The CDR3 extends over 18 amino acids. Trimming took 1 base from V and 2 from J; bases not matched to a gene: 7. In germline, CDR1 is SGHVS, CDR2 FQNEAQ. CDR3 sequence: CASSLVAGGTNPYNEQFF. CDR3 DNA: TGTGCCAGCAGCTTAGTAGCGGGAGGGACCAACCCCTACAATGAGCAGTTCTTC.

The V and J genes are TRBV28 and TRBJ1-2, with unresolved D. V lost 1 base and J 4 bases, leaving 22 bases between the germline ends. The CDR3 sequence is 18 residues long. Germline V CDR1 and CDR2: MDHEN, SYDVKM. This chain's CDR3 is CASSLYGKAGRVSYGYTF. The DNA for the CDR3 is TGTGCCAGCAGTTTATACGGGAAGGCCGGGAGGGTAAGCTATGGCTACACCTTC.

The chain has TRBV14 and TRBJ2-6, with a weak D call TRBD1 (5 bases). Trimming removed 0 bases at V and 4 bases at J, with 13 bases between. Per the germline V gene, CDR1 is SGHDN and CDR2 is FVKESK. The CDR3 contains 17 residues. This CDR3 is CASSQDTRALGANVLTF. The CDR3 region has the DNA TGTGCCAGCAGCCAAGATACCAGGGCCCTCGGGGCCAACGTCCTGACTTTC.

The table lists this clone with a few counts. The chain employs TRBV6-5 and TRBJ2-1, with a weak D call TRBD2 (6 bases). Germline CDR1 reads MNHEY; CDR2 reads SVGAGI. This CDR3 spans 15 amino acids. Trimming took 4 bases from V and 3 from J, leaving 13 bases between them. The CDR3 nucleotides are TGTGCCAGCAGTTCGGGACTGGGAGTCTACAATGAGCAGTTCTTC. Translated, it gives CASSSGLGVYNEQFF.

CDR3 bases: TGTGCCAGCAGCTTAGAATGGGGACAGGGGCAGCCCCAGCATTTT. Translated, it gives CASSLEWGQGQPQHF. The V and J genes are TRBV7-2 and TRBJ1-5; TRBD1 agrees at 10 bases. J gave up 7 bases and V 1 base, and 4 bases lay outside the gene matches. The CDR3 runs to 15 residues. Germline V gene data show CDR1 as SGHTA and CDR2 as FQGNSA.

This chain joins TRBV2 and TRBJ1-4, with 9 bases matching TRBD1. V was pared by 4 bases and J by 4 bases, with 4 bases of the junction left unmatched. This CDR3 spans 15 amino acids. Germline lookup yields CDR1 SNHLY and CDR2 FYNNEI. Here the CDR3 DNA reads TGTGCCAGCAGTGCCAGACAGGGGGTTAATGAAAAACTGTTTTTT. It codes for CASSARQGVNEKLFF.

The chain has TRBV19 and TRBJ2-1, with 9 bases that match TRBD2. The CDR3 loop spans 16 amino acids. Germline lookup yields CDR1 LNHDA and CDR2 SQIVND (reference sequence). V shed 3 bases and J 6 bases; nucleotides not matched to a gene: 9. The DNA of the CDR3 is TGTGCCAGTAGTATTACCAGCGGGAGGTGGGGCAATGAGCAGTTCTTC. Translation gives CASSITSGRWGNEQFF. The full variable domain, in which reference TRBV19 and TRBJ2-1 provide the parts outside the CDR3, is DGGITQSPKYLFRKEGQNVTLSCEQNLNHDAMYWYRQDPGQGLRLIYYSQIVNDFQKGDIAEGYSVSREKKESFPLTVTSAQKNPTAFYLCASSITSGRWGNEQFFGPGTRLTVL.

The chain carries TRBV19 and TRBJ2-1, with 8 bases lining up with TRBD1. The CDR3 runs to 15 residues. V was pared by 7 bases and J by 4 bases, with 9 bases of the junction left unmatched. CDR1 is LNHDA, CDR2 SQIVND, per germline (reference sequence). The CDR3 DNA reads TGTGCCAGTACTTTGCAGGGGGCTCAGTACAATGAGCAGTTCTTC. The encoded protein is CASTLQGAQYNEQFF. The whole variable domain, remainder taken from reference TRBV19 and TRBJ2-1, is DGGITQSPKYLFRKEGQNVTLSCEQNLNHDAMYWYRQDPGQGLRLIYYSQIVNDFQKGDIAEGYSVSREKKESFPLTVTSAQKNPTAFYLCASTLQGAQYNEQFFGPGTRLTVL.

V is TRBV19 and J is TRBJ2-2; D may be TRBD2 (5 bases). The CDR3 consists of 15 residues. Per the germline V gene, CDR1 is LNHDA and CDR2 is SQIVND (reference sequence). The V and J ends lost 7 bases and 7 bases respectively, with 19 bases between them. The CDR3 nucleotides read TGTGCCAGTACCACCCCCGGGGTCGTTGGCGGGGAGCTGTTTTTT. Encoded protein: CASTTPGVVGGELFF.

This chain uses TRBV19 with TRBJ1-1, with D uncertain. CDR3 length: 14 amino acids. Germline values: CDR1 LNHDA, CDR2 SQIVND (reference sequence). V lost 8 bases and J lost 1, with 14 bases in between. The CDR3 loop is CASGMGRGNTEAFF. For the CDR3, the DNA is TGTGCCAGTGGAATGGGCCGGGGGAACACTGAAGCTTTCTTT.

The chain joins TRBV19 to TRBJ2-7, with D possibly TRBD2 on 5 matching bases. With 3 bases removed from V and 0 bases from J, the gap between germline ends came to 12 bases. The CDR3 consists of 15 residues. From germline, CDR1 is LNHDA and CDR2 SQIVND (reference sequence). CDR3 sequence: CASSIRSGGSYEQYF. CDR3 sequence (DNA): TGTGCCAGTAGTATCCGCTCCGGAGGCTCCTACGAGCAGTACTTC. The full variable domain, its missing parts supplied by reference TRBV19 and TRBJ2-7, is DGGITQSPKYLFRKEGQNVTLSCEQNLNHDAMYWYRQDPGQGLRLIYYSQIVNDFQKGDIAEGYSVSREKKESFPLTVTSAQKNPTAFYLCASSIRSGGSYEQYFGPGTRLTVT.

This clone was counted between two and nine times. The rearrangement joins TRBV7-9 to TRBJ2-1; 8 positions match TRBD2. The CDR3 spans 17 residues. The germline CDR1 and CDR2 sequences are SEHNR and FQNEAQ (reference sequence). After removal of 5 bases from V and 7 bases from J, the junction contained 16 bases not matched to a gene. This chain's CDR3 is CASSQGPGRAARNEQFF. CDR3 DNA: TGTGCCAGCAGCCAAGGGCCCGGGAGGGCCGCTAGAAATGAGCAGTTCTTC. The full variable domain, completed using reference TRBV7-9 and TRBJ2-1, is DTGVSQNPRHKITKRGQNVTFRCDPISEHNRLYWYRQTLGQGPEFLTYFQNEAQLEKSRLLSDRFSAERPKGSFSTLEIQRTEQGDSAMYLCASSQGPGRAARNEQFFGPGTRLTVL.

The gene calls are TRBV15 and TRBJ2-3; D perhaps matches TRBD1 (5 bases). The CDR3 loop spans 13 amino acids. In germline, CDR1 is LNHNV, CDR2 YYDKDF (reference sequence). V lost 4 bases and J lost 6, with 11 bases in between. CDR3 residues: CATSNQGSDTQYF. CDR3 sequence (DNA): TGTGCCACCAGCAACCAGGGCAGTGATACGCAGTATTTT.

There are a few counts of this clone. This chain links TRBV2 with TRBJ1-1, with D unresolved. Trimming pared 7 bases from V and 4 bases from J, leaving 13 bases between. CDR1 and CDR2 (germline): SNHLY, FYNNEI. The CDR3 has 13 residues. This CDR3 reads CASKGPGLTEAFF. The CDR3 region has the DNA TGTGCCAGCAAAGGCCCAGGACTCACTGAAGCTTTCTTT. Drawing the rest from reference TRBV2 and TRBJ1-1, the complete variable domain is EPEVTQTPSHQVTQMGQEVILRCVPISNHLYFYWYRQILGQKVEFLVSFYNNEISEKSEIFDDQFSVERPDGSNFTLKIRSTKLEDSAMYFCASKGPGLTEAFFGQGTRLTVV.

The J gene is TRBJ2-2, the V gene TRBV7-2; 7 bases line up with TRBD2. The CDR3 runs to 16 residues. V lost 5 bases, J lost 0 bases, and 6 bases stayed unmatched. Germline V gene data show CDR1 as SGHTA and CDR2 as FQGNSA. In nucleotides, the CDR3 is TGTGCCAGCAGCAGGGCGGGAGCCGCGAACACCGGGGAGCTGTTTTTT. Its protein product is CASSRAGAANTGELFF.

The chain joins TRBV28 to TRBJ1-3; 7 nucleotides align to TRBD1. The length of the CDR3 is 13 residues. V shed 4 bases and J 4 bases; nucleotides not matched to a gene: 1. From germline, CDR1 is MDHEN and CDR2 SYDVKM. The CDR3 loop is CASSWDRGNTIYF. DNA of the CDR3: TGTGCCAGCAGTTGGGACAGAGGAAACACCATATATTTT.